Listed here are 6 T cell receptor beta chains from one sample, sequenced in a study of metastatic and nonmetastatic thyroid tumors (dated by TCRdb to about 2020). Preparation of the library involved PCR. The instrument was an Illumina HiSeq 4000. TCRdb trimmed the raw reads at Q25, called clones with MiXCR and kept productive beta chains. Present in this sample are around 61,000 clones, almost 30% of which were seen just once. Of the sample, 15% falls within the top ten clones. Before undergoing thyroid surgery, none of the patients had been given any kind of treatment. The specimen sequenced was blood. These receptors were obtained from a female donor with papillary thyroid cancer or a benign thyroid nodule (not recorded which). Some clones in this sample may be carry-over from other donors' samples.

In the case of this clone: A junction end diverges from the germline sequence, so it may reflect a read error. CDR3 amino acids: CSPSGSGNNEQFF. The CDR3 DNA reads TGCAGTCCTAGCGGGAGCGGAAACAATGAGCAGTTCTTC. The chain uses TRBV20-1 and TRBJ2-1; 10 bases map to TRBD2. Germline CDR1 is DFQATT and CDR2 is SNEGSKA (reference sequence). CDR3 length: 13 amino acids.

The rearrangement joins TRBV11-2 to TRBJ2-1; 10 bases line up with TRBD2. The CDR3 sequence is 15 residues long. V shed 6 bases and J 1 base; nucleotides not matched to a gene: 3. CDR1 and CDR2 from the germline V gene are SGHAT and FQNNGV. The DNA of the CDR3 is TGTGCCAGCAGACAAGCGGGGGGGTCCTACAATGAGCAGTTCTTC. Amino acid sequence: CASRQAGGSYNEQFF.

As to this clone: Distinct nucleotide sequences in the sample also encode this CDR3. The chain links TRBV28 to TRBJ1-1; D gene uncertain. The V and J ends lost 2 bases and 0 bases respectively, with 7 bases between them. Germline CDR1 and CDR2: MDHEN and SYDVKM. The CDR3 spans 14 residues. The CDR3 bases are TGTGCCAGCAGTTTAAGCGGAATGAACACTGAAGCTTTCTTT. This gives the protein CASSLSGMNTEAFF.

The chain employs TRBV6-2 or TRBV6-3 and TRBJ2-3; tentative D call: TRBD2 (7 bases). Between the trimmed V and J ends, which lost 6 bases and 6 bases, there was a span of 19 bases. CDR1 MNHEY and CDR2 SVGEGT come from the germline V gene. The CDR3 has 15 amino acids. CDR3 in amino acids: CASRGGGAGEDTQYF. DNA for the CDR3: TGTGCCAGCAGGGGAGGGGGGGCGGGTGAGGATACGCAGTATTTT.

The chain employs TRBV20-1 and TRBJ1-1; TRBD1 is a possible D gene (5 bases). The CDR3 has 14 residues. V was pared by 0 bases and J by 1 base, with 9 bases between. Germline V CDR1 and CDR2: DFQATT, SNEGSKA (reference sequence). As DNA, the CDR3 is TGCAGTGCTAGAGATCGACAGACGAACACTGAAGCTTTCTTT. Translated: CSARDRQTNTEAFF.

The chain has TRBV11-1 and TRBJ1-1, with unresolved D. V dropped 1 base and J dropped 1 base, with 16 bases sitting between them. The germline gives CDR1 SGHAT, CDR2 FQDESV (reference sequence). The CDR3 totals 17 residues. The CDR3 region has the DNA TGTGCCAGCAGCTTAGATTATCTTCGTGTGACGAACACTGAAGCTTTCTTT. Encoded protein: CASSLDYLRVTNTEAFF.